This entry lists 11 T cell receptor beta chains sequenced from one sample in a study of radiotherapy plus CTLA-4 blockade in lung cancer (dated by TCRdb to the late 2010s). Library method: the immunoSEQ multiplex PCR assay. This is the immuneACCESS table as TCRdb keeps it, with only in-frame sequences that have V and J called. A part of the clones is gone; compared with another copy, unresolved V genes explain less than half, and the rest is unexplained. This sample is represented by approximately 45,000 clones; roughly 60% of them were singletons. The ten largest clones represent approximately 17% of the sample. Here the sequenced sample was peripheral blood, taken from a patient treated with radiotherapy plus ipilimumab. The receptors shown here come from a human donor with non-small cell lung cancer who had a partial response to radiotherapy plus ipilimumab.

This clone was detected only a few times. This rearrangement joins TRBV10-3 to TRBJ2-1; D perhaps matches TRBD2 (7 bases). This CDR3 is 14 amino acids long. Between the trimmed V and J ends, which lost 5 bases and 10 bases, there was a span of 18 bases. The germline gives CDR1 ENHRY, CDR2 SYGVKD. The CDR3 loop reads CAISPQGRDAEQFF. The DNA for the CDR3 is TGTGCCATCAGTCCCCAGGGGAGGGATGCGGAGCAGTTCTTC.

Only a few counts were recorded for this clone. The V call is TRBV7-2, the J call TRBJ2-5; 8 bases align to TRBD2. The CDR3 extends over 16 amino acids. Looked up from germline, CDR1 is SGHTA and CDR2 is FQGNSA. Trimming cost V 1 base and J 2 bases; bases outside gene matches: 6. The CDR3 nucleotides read TGTGCCAGCAGCTTAGACGGGGGGGTCCCTCAAGAGACCCAGTACTTC. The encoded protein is CASSLDGGVPQETQYF.

CDR3 residues: CASSVRDRGQTEAFF. CDR3 coding DNA: TGCGCCAGCAGCGTACGGGACAGGGGGCAAACTGAAGCTTTCTTT. This chain links TRBV5-1 with TRBJ1-1, with TRBD1 matching 12 bases. The CDR3 consists of 15 residues. The ends lost 4 bases at V and 5 bases at J; junction bases unmatched: 6. Germline CDR1 reads SGHRS; CDR2 reads YFSETQ.

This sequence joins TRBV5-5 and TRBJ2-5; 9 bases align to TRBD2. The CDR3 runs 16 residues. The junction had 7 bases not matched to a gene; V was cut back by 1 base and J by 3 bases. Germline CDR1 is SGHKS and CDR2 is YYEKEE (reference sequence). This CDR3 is CASSLFLAGEKETQYF. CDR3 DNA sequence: TGTGCCAGCAGCTTGTTCTTAGCGGGAGAAAAAGAGACCCAGTACTTC.

The CDR3 sequence: CASSSLGTKIYEQFF. In DNA form, the CDR3 reads TGTGCCAGCAGCTCACTGGGGACTAAAATCTATGAGCAGTTCTTC. The chain uses TRBV7-9 and TRBJ2-1; 7 bases map to TRBD2. Trimming at V came to 4 bases and at J to 8 bases, leaving 11 bases not matched to a gene. The CDR3 extends over 15 amino acids. Per the germline V gene, CDR1 is SEHNR and CDR2 is FQNEAQ (reference sequence). Combining the CDR3 with reference TRBV7-9 and TRBJ2-1 gives the whole variable domain DTGVSQNPRHKITKRGQNVTFRCDPISEHNRLYWYRQTLGQGPEFLTYFQNEAQLEKSRLLSDRFSAERPKGSFSTLEIQRTEQGDSAMYLCASSSLGTKIYEQFFGPGTRLTVL.

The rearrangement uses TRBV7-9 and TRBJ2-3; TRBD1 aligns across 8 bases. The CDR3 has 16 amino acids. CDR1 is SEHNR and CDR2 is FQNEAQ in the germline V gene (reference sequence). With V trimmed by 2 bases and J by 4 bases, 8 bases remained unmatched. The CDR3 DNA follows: TGTGCCAGCAGCTTATCGGGACAGGTTATCCCAGATACGCAGTATTTT. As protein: CASSLSGQVIPDTQYF.

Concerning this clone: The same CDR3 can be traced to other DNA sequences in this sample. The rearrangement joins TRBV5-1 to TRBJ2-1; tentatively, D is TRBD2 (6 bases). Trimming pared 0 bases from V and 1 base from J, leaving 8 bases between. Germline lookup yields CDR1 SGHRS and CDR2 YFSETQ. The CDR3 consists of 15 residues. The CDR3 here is CASSLEAGSYNEQFF. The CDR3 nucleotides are TGCGCCAGCAGCTTGGAGGCGGGGTCCTACAATGAGCAGTTCTTC.

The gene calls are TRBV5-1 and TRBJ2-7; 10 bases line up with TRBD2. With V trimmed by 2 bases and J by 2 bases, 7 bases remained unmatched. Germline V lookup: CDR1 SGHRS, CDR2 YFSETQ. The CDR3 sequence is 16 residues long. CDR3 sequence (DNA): TGCGCCAGCAGCTTTGGAGCGGGGGGGTTAACCTACGAGCAGTACTTC. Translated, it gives CASSFGAGGLTYEQYF.

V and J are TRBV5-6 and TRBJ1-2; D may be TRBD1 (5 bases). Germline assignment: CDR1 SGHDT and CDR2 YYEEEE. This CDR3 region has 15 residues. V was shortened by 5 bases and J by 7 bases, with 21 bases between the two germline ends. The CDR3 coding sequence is TGTGCCAGCAGTCCTCCATTCGACAGAATAGGTGGCTACACCTTC. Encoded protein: CASSPPFDRIGGYTF.

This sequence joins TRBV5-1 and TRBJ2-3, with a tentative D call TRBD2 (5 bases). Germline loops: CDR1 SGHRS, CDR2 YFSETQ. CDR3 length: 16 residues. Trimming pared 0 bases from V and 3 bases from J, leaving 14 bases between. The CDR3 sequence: CASSLGERWRTDTQYF. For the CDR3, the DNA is TGCGCCAGCAGCTTGGGGGAGAGGTGGAGGACAGATACGCAGTATTTT.

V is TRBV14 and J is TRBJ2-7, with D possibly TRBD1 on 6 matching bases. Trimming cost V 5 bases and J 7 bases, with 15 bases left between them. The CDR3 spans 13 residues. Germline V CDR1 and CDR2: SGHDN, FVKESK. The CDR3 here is CASSSDRYGEQYF. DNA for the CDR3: TGTGCCAGCAGCTCTGACAGGTATGGAGAGCAGTACTTC.